The next 2 T cell receptor beta chains were all read from a single sample in a study of T cell responses to AZD1222 COVID-19 vaccine. Only in-frame clones appear in the TCRdb table, and some are missing; sequencing was by immunoSEQ multiplex PCR. The table records 90,000 to 95,000 clones, about 88% of them present only once. The source was peripheral blood, collected on day 0 of AZD1222 vaccination. These receptors originate from an adult in good health.

The table lists this clone with a few counts. In nucleotides, the CDR3 is TGTGCCAGCAGCTTTATCTTGTCCGCCGGGACACTTAACCAAGAGACCCAGTACTTC. Encoded protein: CASSFILSAGTLNQETQYF. This chain links TRBV7-8 with TRBJ2-5, with D maybe TRBD1 (6 bases). V shed 3 bases and J shed 0 bases, with 23 bases lying between them. CDR1 and CDR2 (germline): SGHVS, FQNEAQ. The CDR3 has 19 residues. The whole variable domain, remainder taken from reference TRBV7-8 and TRBJ2-5, is GAGVSQSPRYKVAKRGQDVALRCDPISGHVSLFWYQQALGQGPEFLTYFQNEAQLDKSGLPSDRFFAERPEGSVSTLKIQRTQQEDSAVYLCASSFILSAGTLNQETQYFGPGTRLLVL.

The chain's CDR3 is CASSLARGSYNSPLHF. CDR3 DNA: TGTGCCAGCAGCTTGGCAAGGGGCTCCTATAATTCACCCCTCCACTTT. The chain combines TRBV7-9 with TRBJ1-6; D is possibly TRBD1 (5 bases). Germline V gives CDR1 SEHNR, CDR2 FQNEAQ (reference sequence). The V and J ends lost 3 bases and 0 bases respectively, with 9 bases between them. The CDR3 consists of 16 residues.